This T cell receptor (beta chain) was sequenced for a study of CD8 T cells in Susac syndrome. This CDR3 region has 16 residues. V lost 5 bases to trimming and J lost 6 bases, with 19 bases between them. CDR1 and CDR2 (germline): MNHEY, SVGEGT. Isolation of CD8+ and CD4+ T cells was performed negatively, whereas enrichment of TEMRA cells was done by FACS. RNA amounts of roughly 0.5 to 1 ug underwent reverse transcription with random hexamers. The method of amplification for TCR beta CDR3 was immunoSEQ multiplex PCR, covering 54 Vbeta and 13 Jbeta. TCRdb recomputed calls from the immunoSEQ multiplex PCR reads with MiXCR, one row per CDR3 protein. The repertoire holds 100,000 or so distinct CDR3 sequences, with 92% as singletons. On this clonotype itself: Its antigen is undetermined.

The study, taken as a whole, reports: A relatively small number of individuals underwent TCR sequencing and HLA analysis.

The clonotype comes from a human donor in good health. The sequenced sample was CD4+ T cells from PBMCs. The J gene is TRBJ1-4, the V gene TRBV6-2 or TRBV6-3; D is unresolved. CDR3 in DNA: TGTGCCAGCAGTCGATCGATGGGAGAAGGATATGAAAAACTGTTTTTT. Protein product: CASSRSMGEGYEKLFF.